This entry is about one T cell receptor (beta chain). Its antigen is not known. For TCR, cDNA came from 5'RACE template switching, which added a universal primer site and UMIs. Each CDR3 protein is one row after TCRdb ran MiXCR on the 5' RACE reads. The sample includes 250,000 to 400,000 distinct CDR3 sequences, approximately 4.5% seen only once; the top ten take approximately 20%. This sample was included in a study of T cells after yellow fever vaccination. Overall study findings and caveats: Reappearing after the booster were most of the clones from primary vaccination (almost 97% CD4, 88% CD8).

The CDR3 totals 17 residues. Germline lookup yields CDR1 SEHNR and CDR2 FQNEAQ (reference sequence). V shed 2 bases and J shed 3 bases, with 18 bases lying between them. The receptor was isolated from a man between 18 and 35 years old who received the YFV17D yellow fever vaccine. The sequences come from PBMCs, collected 15 days after the yellow fever booster vaccination. V is TRBV7-9 and J is TRBJ2-3; a possible D gene is TRBD2 (6 bases). The CDR3 DNA follows: TGTGCCAGCAGCTTATTTTTCACGGCGGGGACGACAGATACGCAGTATTTT. It is translated as CASSLFFTAGTTDTQYF.